The rows below give T cell receptor beta chains drawn from one sample of a study of human T cells and chemical hapten exposure. From the RACE reads, TCRdb called clonotypes with MiXCR, one entry per CDR3 protein. Altogether about 380,000 distinct CDR3 sequences are present, nearly 5% being singletons, with the ten largest covering 2% to 2.5%. Specimen: whole blood, collected in connection with sensitization to the hapten diphenylcyclopropenone (DPC). All receptors come from a woman aged 45-59 years with alopecia areata. Some clones in this sample may be carry-over from other donors' samples. Both conserved end residues are part of each CDR3. The order of the fields is J gene, clone size, V gene, D gene, CDR3 DNA, CDR3 protein. D genes are given only for firm matches. The size field is filled for only some rows; it gives once, few, many or a size class.

TRBJ2-1 | few | TRBV7-8 | - | TGTGCCAGCAGTAGAACCAGGACTAGTAGGGGGAATGAGCAGTTCTTC | CASSRTRTSRGNEQFF
TRBJ1-5 | many | TRBV29-1 | - | TGCAGCGTTGTAGACGGAGGGACTGATAGCAATCAGCCCCAGCATTTT | CSVVDGGTDSNQPQHF
TRBJ1-1 | - | TRBV28 | - | TGTGCCAGCATCACCAGGGCAGGCACTGAAGCTTTCTTT | CASITRAGTEAFF
TRBJ2-7 | many | TRBV24-1 | TRBD2 | TGTGCCACCAGTGATGTGACAGCGGGGGGCTCCTACGAGCAGTACTTC | CATSDVTAGGSYEQYF
TRBJ2-5 | many | TRBV7-9 | - | TGTGCCAGCACCGCACTGGGCCAAGAGACCCAGTACTTC | CASTALGQETQYF
TRBJ1-5 | many | TRBV11-2 | - | TGTGCCAGCAGCTTAGCTGGTCGGGATCAGCCCCAGCATTTT | CASSLAGRDQPQHF
TRBJ1-6 | few | TRBV6-5 | - | TGTGCCAGCAGTTACTCGAATCGCAGGGTATCGCAAAATTCACCCCTCCACTTT | CASSYSNRRVSQNSPLHF
TRBJ2-7 | - | TRBV13 | - | TGTGCCAGCAGCCCTCGGGACGGCCGCTACGAGCAGTACTTC | CASSPRDGRYEQYF
TRBJ2-3 | many | TRBV20-1 | TRBD1 | TGCAGTGCACCAACAGGGGGCAGGTCAGATACGCAGTATTTT | CSAPTGGRSDTQYF
TRBJ1-1 | many | TRBV7-9 | - | TGTGCCAGCAGTTGGACGTCAGGCACTGAAGCTTTCTTT | CASSWTSGTEAFF
TRBJ1-4 | many | TRBV7-2 | - | TGTGCCAGCAGCTTAGTTGAGGGAGGAAAACTGTTTTTT | CASSLVEGGKLFF
TRBJ2-1 | few | TRBV6-6 | TRBD2 | TGTGCCAGCAGCTTAGGGAGCGGGAGTCGCAATGAGCAGTTCTTC | CASSLGSGSRNEQFF
TRBJ2-5 | - | TRBV7-8 | - | TGTGCCAGCAGCCCAGGGGTGGGAAGGGTGGAGACCCAGTACTTC | CASSPGVGRVETQYF
TRBJ1-5 | many | TRBV6-2/TRBV6-3 | TRBD1 | TGTGCCAGCAGTAAGACAGGGTCGAAGCAGCCCCAGCATTTT | CASSKTGSKQPQHF
TRBJ2-3 | few | TRBV20-1 | TRBD1 | TGCAGTGCTACTAACAGGGGTGCAGATACGCAGTATTTT | CSATNRGADTQYF
TRBJ2-2 | few | TRBV6-2/TRBV6-3 | TRBD2 | TGTGCCAGCACCGGAGGGACTACCCTGAACACCGGGGAGCTGTTTTTT | CASTGGTTLNTGELFF
TRBJ2-7 | - | TRBV6-2/TRBV6-3 | - | TGTGCCAGCAGTTACACCCACGAGCAGTACTTC | CASSYTHEQYF
TRBJ1-1 | many | TRBV20-1 | TRBD1 | TGCAGTGCTTTGGACAGGGGGAACACTGAAGCTTTCTTT | CSALDRGNTEAFF
TRBJ2-3 | many | TRBV4-2 | - | TGTGCCAGCAGCCAAGACTCGCGGGGCACAGATACGCAGTATTTT | CASSQDSRGTDTQYF
TRBJ1-1 | many | TRBV6-2/TRBV6-3 | - | TGTGCCAGCAATCCTACGGGGAGGGTTACGAACACTGAAGCTTTCTTT | CASNPTGRVTNTEAFF
TRBJ1-1 | few | TRBV6-5 | TRBD1 | TGTGCCAGCGCCCTGGACAGGGACTCTGAAGCTTTCTTT | CASALDRDSEAFF
TRBJ2-2 | many | TRBV15 | TRBD1 | TGTGCCACCAGCTTTGGACAGGGGTCCACCGGGGAGCTGTTTTTT | CATSFGQGSTGELFF
TRBJ2-2 | few | TRBV5-6 | TRBD2 | TGTGCCAGCAGCTATGTGGACGGGAGGAGCACCGGGGAGCTGTTTTTT | CASSYVDGRSTGELFF
TRBJ1-5 | many | TRBV2 | - | TGTGCCAGCACCAGGTATTATAGCAATCAGCCCCAGCATTTT | CASTRYYSNQPQHF
TRBJ1-1 | many | TRBV12-3/TRBV12-4 | - | TGTGCCAGCAGCTTAAGCCGGGGCACTGAAGCTTTCTTT | CASSLSRGTEAFF
TRBJ2-5 | many | TRBV9 | TRBD2 | TGTGCCAGCAGCGTAGAACTAGCGGGGACACAAGAGACCCAGTACTTC | CASSVELAGTQETQYF
TRBJ2-6 | few | TRBV29-1 | TRBD1 | TGCAGCGTCTTTAGGACAGGGGAGGAGTCTGGGGCCAACGTCCTGACTTTC | CSVFRTGEESGANVLTF
TRBJ1-2 | - | TRBV20-1 | - | TGCAGTGCTAGCGGGGCTAACTATGGCTACACCTTC | CSASGANYGYTF
TRBJ2-1 | few | TRBV24-1 | - | TGTGCCACCAGTGGTCCGGTGGCCAGTGAGCAGTTCTTC | CATSGPVASEQFF
TRBJ1-5 | - | TRBV6-2/TRBV6-3 | TRBD1 | TGTGCCAGCAGTGGAGACAGGGGGAAGGTAAATCAGCCCCAGCATTTT | CASSGDRGKVNQPQHF
TRBJ1-2 | many | TRBV3-1 | - | TGTGCCAGCAGCCAGTACCAGGGCTATGGCTACACCTTC | CASSQYQGYGYTF
TRBJ2-1 | many | TRBV29-1 | - | TGCAGCGTTGCGGGAAATGAGCAGTTCTTC | CSVAGNEQFF
TRBJ1-4 | - | TRBV12-3/TRBV12-4 | TRBD1 | TGTGCCAGCAGTTTAGGGGACAGGGCTAATGAAAAACTGTTTTTT | CASSLGDRANEKLFF
TRBJ2-1 | - | TRBV5-6 | - | TGTGCCAGCAGCTTTATCACAGAGAGCTCCTACAATGAGCAGTTCTTC | CASSFITESSYNEQFF
TRBJ1-5 | many | TRBV13 | - | TGTGCCAGCAGCGCGCAGAATCAGCCCCAGCATTTT | CASSAQNQPQHF
TRBJ1-2 | - | TRBV12-3/TRBV12-4 | TRBD1 | TGTGCCAGCAGCCCCGGGACAGGGGTAGGCTATGGCTACACCTTC | CASSPGTGVGYGYTF
TRBJ2-2 | - | TRBV10-3 | - | TGTGCCACCTTGGAGCAGAACACCGGGGAGCTGTTTTTT | CATLEQNTGELFF
TRBJ1-6 | few | TRBV27 | - | TGTGCCAGCAGTCCCTGGACAGATAATTCACCCCTCCACTTT | CASSPWTDNSPLHF
TRBJ1-6 | - | TRBV10-3 | TRBD1 | TGTGCCATCAGTCCTCAGGGGGCGCGGGAACCCCTCCACTTT | CAISPQGAREPLHF
TRBJ2-1 | many | TRBV6-5 | TRBD1 | TGTGCCAGCAGTTATGGGCAGGGGGCCAACAATGAGCAGTTCTTC | CASSYGQGANNEQFF
TRBJ1-2 | - | TRBV7-9 | TRBD1 | TGTGCCAGCAGCCCATCCGGACAGGGGGGCGATGGCTACACCTTC | CASSPSGQGGDGYTF